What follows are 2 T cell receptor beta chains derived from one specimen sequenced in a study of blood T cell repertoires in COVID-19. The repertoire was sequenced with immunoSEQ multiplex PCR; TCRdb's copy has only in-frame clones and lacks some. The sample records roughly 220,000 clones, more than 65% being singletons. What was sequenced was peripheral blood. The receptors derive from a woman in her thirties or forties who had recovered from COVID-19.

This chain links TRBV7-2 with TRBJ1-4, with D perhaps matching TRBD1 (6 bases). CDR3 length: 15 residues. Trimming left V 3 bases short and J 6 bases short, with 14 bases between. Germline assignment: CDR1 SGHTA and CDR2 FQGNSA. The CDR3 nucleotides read TGTGCCAGCAGCTTGCCACAGGGTCAGGATGAAAAACTGTTTTTT. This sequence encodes CASSLPQGQDEKLFF.

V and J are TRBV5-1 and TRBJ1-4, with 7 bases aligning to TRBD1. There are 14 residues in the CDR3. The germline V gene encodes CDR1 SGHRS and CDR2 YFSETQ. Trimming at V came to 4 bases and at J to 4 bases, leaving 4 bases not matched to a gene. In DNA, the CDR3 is TGCGCCAGCAGCGCGGGACAGAGTAATGAAAAACTGTTTTTT. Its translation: CASSAGQSNEKLFF.